This TCR beta chain emerged from a study of T cells in Graves' hyperthyroidism and ophthalmopathy (dated by TCRdb to 2018 to 2020). Context from the whole study: Peripheral blood samples were taken at initial diagnosis, before any treatment was given. In addition, the study compared T-cell repertoires in thyroid tissue and in blood from about six Graves' hyperthyroidism patients. The roughly 100 discovery patients were randomly divided into training and test sets at a 7:3 ratio. After blood sampling, hyperthyroidism patients were treated with methimazole at a starting dose of 30 mg daily, and ophthalmopathy patients were treated with high-dose intravenous methylprednisolone. Whether ophthalmopathy could be predicted prospectively was tested in an independent validation cohort made up of some 20 hyperthyroidism patients plus 17 patients who later progressed to ophthalmopathy. To identify distinguishing TCR V-J signatures, a discovery cohort of around 98 patients was used, comprising approximately 40 with Graves' ophthalmopathy and around 57 with stable Graves' hyperthyroidism. According to the paper, TCR Vbeta CDR3 sequencing was carried out on approximately 140 peripheral blood samples, which came from fewer than 50 ophthalmopathy, 80 or so hyperthyroidism and roughly 17 progressor patients. General study outcomes and caveats: In validation, the model predicted progression to ophthalmopathy with 60% to 71% sensitivity and approximately 74% specificity, a median of 6.5 months before onset. A 13 V-J signature model separated ophthalmopathy from stable hyperthyroidism, with roughly 88% sensitivity and about 81% specificity in cross-validation and 80%/75% in testing. No statistical method was used to fix the sample size in advance, and group allocation was not hidden from the investigators. Blood samples also contained most of the expanded thyroid clonotypes (frequency above 0.001), which suggests that blood repertoires may reflect thyroid immune responses.

Stable Graves' hyperthyroidism was defined as the absence of progression to ophthalmopathy over 18 months of follow-up. Hyperthyroidism patients were aged 18 to 65 years and newly diagnosed, with disease duration of less than 2 months. Any patient with an uncontrolled infection, another autoimmune disease, pregnancy or lactation was excluded. Diagnoses relied on clinical symptoms, serum thyroxine and TRAb, thyroid ultrasound and orbital computed tomography. PBMCs were separated from 10 ml of fresh peripheral blood using Ficoll-Paque density gradient centrifugation. Total RNA was extracted with Trizol reagent, and quality was checked on an Agilent 2100 Bioanalyzer. The TCR beta CDR3 regions were amplified from RNA transcripts. The first round of RT-PCR for the TCR CDR3 was performed with the HTBI primer set and the Qiagen OneStep RT-PCR kit. Libraries were constructed in a second round of multiplex PCR, after which size selection and purification were performed. Libraries were sequenced paired-end with 100 bp reads on an Illumina HiSeq2000. Per the original workflow: SOAPnuke was used to process the raw data, removing reads that contained adapters or uncalled bases, had a mean Phred below 15, or lacked an exact match to the constant primer or identifier. COPE v1.2.5 was used to merge high-quality paired reads, and clonotypes were defined as unique nucleotide sequences. Clonotypes were aligned to IMGT TRBV, TRBD and TRBJ reference segments using MiTCR v1.1. Analysis was restricted to V-J combinations with a frequency above 0.0001, which covered roughly 99% of repertoires. A TCS score was defined as the ratio of F50 (clonal expansion) to E x V (chaos), with BLOSUM62-based TCRdist applied between CDR3 peptides within each V-J. Welch's t-statistics and random forest reduced approximately 520 V-J features to fewer than 15, which were used in a naive Bayes classifier (R e1071). In-frame beta chains were kept once TCRdb had trimmed the public reads at Q25 with fastp and called clones with MiXCR. Every CDR3 protein is listed once, alongside the most common genes and DNA of its rows. The V and J calls, along with clone size, are taken from TCRdb and not from the paper's own processing. The sample profile shows 360,000 or so distinct CDR3 sequences; about 18% of them were found once. Clones ranked in the top ten supply 3.7% of the sample.

This clonotype was seen many times. Its recognized antigen is unknown. No base qualities exist here, and no much larger clone lies one base off it. In the germline V gene (reference sequence), CDR1 corresponds to GTSNPN and CDR2 to SVGIG. Inclusive of the bounding cysteine and phenylalanine, the CDR3 is 14 residues long. Only the CDR3 portion is preserved as DNA: 42 bases, with reading frame beginning at the first base. V was cut back by 1 base and J by 5 bases, leaving a gap of 14 bases between them. The sample comprised blood. This TCR was recovered from a woman under 30 with Graves' hyperthyroidism. The V gene is TRBV30 and the J gene is TRBJ1-1, with the D gene call left open. CDR3 loop: CAWSADQPGTEAFF. The DNA sequence is TGTGCCTGGAGTGCAGACCAACCGGGTACTGAAGCTTTCTTT.